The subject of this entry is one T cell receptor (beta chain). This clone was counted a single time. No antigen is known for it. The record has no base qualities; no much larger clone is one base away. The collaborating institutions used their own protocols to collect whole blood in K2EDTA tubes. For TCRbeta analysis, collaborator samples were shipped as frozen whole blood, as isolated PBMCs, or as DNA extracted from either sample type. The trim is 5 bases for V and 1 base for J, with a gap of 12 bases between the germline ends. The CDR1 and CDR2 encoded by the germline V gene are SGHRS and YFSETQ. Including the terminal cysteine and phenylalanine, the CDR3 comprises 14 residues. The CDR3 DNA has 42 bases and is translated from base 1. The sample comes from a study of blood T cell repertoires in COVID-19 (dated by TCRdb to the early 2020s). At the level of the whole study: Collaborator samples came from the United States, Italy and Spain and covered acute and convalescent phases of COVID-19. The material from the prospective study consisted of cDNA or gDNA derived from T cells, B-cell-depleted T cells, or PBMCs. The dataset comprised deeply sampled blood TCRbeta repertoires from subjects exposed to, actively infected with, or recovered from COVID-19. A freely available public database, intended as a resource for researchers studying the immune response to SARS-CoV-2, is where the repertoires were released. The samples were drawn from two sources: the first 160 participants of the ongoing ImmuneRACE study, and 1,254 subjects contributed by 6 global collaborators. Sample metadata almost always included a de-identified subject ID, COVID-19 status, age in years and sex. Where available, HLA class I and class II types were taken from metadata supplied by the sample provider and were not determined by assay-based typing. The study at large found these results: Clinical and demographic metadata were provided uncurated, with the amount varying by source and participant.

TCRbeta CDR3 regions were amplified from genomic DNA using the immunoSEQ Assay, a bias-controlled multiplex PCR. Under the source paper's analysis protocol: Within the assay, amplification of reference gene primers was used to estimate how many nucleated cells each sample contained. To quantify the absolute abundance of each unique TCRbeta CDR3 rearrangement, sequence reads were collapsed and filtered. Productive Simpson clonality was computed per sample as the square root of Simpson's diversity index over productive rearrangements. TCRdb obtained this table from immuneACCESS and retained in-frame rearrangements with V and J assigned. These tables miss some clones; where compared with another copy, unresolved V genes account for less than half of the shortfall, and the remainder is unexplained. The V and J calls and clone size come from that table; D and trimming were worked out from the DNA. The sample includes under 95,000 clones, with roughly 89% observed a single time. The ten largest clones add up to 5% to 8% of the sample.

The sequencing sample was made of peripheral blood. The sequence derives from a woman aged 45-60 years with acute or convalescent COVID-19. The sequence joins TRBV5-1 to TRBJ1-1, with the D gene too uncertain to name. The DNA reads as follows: TGCGCCAGCAGAGGCTCGGGTACGAACACTGAAGCTTTCTTT. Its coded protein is CASRGSGTNTEAFF.